This T cell receptor beta chain is from a study of Graves' ophthalmopathy and Graves' hyperthyroidism. About the study: Investigators collected peripheral blood at initial diagnosis, before any treatment was given.

Excluded were patients with other autoimmune diseases, uncontrolled infections, pregnancy or lactation. As diagnostic evidence, clinical symptoms, serum thyroxine, TRAb, thyroid ultrasound and orbital computed tomography were relied upon. RNA served as the template for amplifying TCR beta CDR3 regions. Second-round multiplex PCR came after a first-round RT-PCR that employed HTBI primers. From the multiplex PCR reads, TCRdb called clonotypes with MiXCR, one entry per CDR3 protein. The data contain almost 750,000 distinct CDR3 sequences, roughly 40% of them singletons. This clonotype has just one count. The antigen remains unidentified. V lost 6 bases and J lost 5; bases outside the gene matches: 9. Germline-derived CDR1 and CDR2 are SNHLY and FYNNEI. This CDR3 region has 15 residues. Overall study results and limits: Most expanded thyroid clonotypes above 0.001 frequency also appeared in blood.

The sample was peripheral blood. This sequence originates from an adult man with Graves' ophthalmopathy. The chain is built from TRBV2 and TRBJ1-2; TRBD1 matches at 10 bases. The CDR3 DNA reads TGTGCCAGCAGCAGCGTAGGGACAGGGGATTATGGCTACACCTTC. It specifies CASSSVGTGDYGYTF.